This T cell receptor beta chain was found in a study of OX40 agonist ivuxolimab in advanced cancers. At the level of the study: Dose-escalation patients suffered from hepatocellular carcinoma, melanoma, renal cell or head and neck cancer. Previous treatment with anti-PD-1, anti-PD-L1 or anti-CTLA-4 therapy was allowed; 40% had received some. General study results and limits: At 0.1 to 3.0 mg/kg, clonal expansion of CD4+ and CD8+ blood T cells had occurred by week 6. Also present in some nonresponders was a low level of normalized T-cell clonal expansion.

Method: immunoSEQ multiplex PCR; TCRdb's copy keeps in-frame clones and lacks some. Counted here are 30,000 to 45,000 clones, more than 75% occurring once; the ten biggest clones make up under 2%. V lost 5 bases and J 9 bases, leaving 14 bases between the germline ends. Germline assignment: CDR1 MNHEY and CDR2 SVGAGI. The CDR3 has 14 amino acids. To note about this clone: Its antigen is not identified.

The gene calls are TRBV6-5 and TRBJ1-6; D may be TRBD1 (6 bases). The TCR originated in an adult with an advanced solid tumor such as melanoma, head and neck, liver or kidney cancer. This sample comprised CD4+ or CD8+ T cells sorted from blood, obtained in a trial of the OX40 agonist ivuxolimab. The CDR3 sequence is CASSLMGGLSPLHF. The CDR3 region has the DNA TGTGCCAGCAGTCTAATGGGGGGGCTTTCACCCCTCCACTTT.